The 13 T cell receptor beta chains in this list originate from one sample, sequenced in a study of blood T cell repertoires in COVID-19. Method: immunoSEQ multiplex PCR; TCRdb's copy keeps in-frame clones and lacks some. The table records tens of thousands of clones, 78% of them present only once. Sequencing input: peripheral blood. These receptor sequences come from a human donor in a cohort sampled during active COVID-19.

The chain combines TRBV18 with TRBJ1-5; the match to TRBD1 covers 10 bases. Trimming at V came to 3 bases and at J to 3 bases, leaving 11 bases not matched to a gene. CDR1 is KGHSH, CDR2 LQKENI, per germline. CDR3 size: 18 residues. The CDR3 DNA reads TGTGCCAGCTCACCTCGCGGGACAGGGGCGTATAACAATCAGCCCCAGCATTTT. Translating gives CASSPRGTGAYNNQPQHF.

The genes are TRBV6-2 or TRBV6-3 and TRBJ2-7; TRBD2 matches 9 bases. Germline V lookup: CDR1 MNHEY, CDR2 SVGEGT. The CDR3 has 16 amino acids. After removal of 2 bases from V and 3 bases from J, the junction contained 8 bases not matched to a gene. DNA of the CDR3: TGTGCCAGCAGTTACGGGCTAGCGGGATTCGACTACGAGCAGTACTTC. Protein sequence: CASSYGLAGFDYEQYF.

As DNA, the CDR3 is TGTGCCAGCAGCTTGGGAGCGGGGGGGCTAAGGAATGAGCAGTTCTTC. It specifies CASSLGAGGLRNEQFF. The chain uses TRBV5-4 and TRBJ2-1; 10 bases match TRBD2. Germline assignment: CDR1 SGHNT and CDR2 YYREEE (reference sequence). The V and J ends lost 0 bases and 7 bases, in that order; junction bases with no gene match: 7. CDR3 size: 16 residues.

V and J are TRBV7-2 and TRBJ2-7; maybe TRBD2 (6 bases). V was pared by 0 bases and J by 6 bases, with 15 bases between. Germline CDR1 and CDR2: SGHTA and FQGNSA. This CDR3 is built from 15 residues. CDR3 residues: CASSLAGGFWGEQYF. CDR3 in DNA: TGTGCCAGCAGCTTAGCTGGGGGGTTCTGGGGCGAGCAGTACTTC.

V and J are TRBV9 and TRBJ2-7; perhaps TRBD2 as D (6 bases). The CDR3 runs to 13 residues. V was shortened by 4 bases and J by 3 bases, with 11 bases between the two germline ends. Germline loops: CDR1 SGDLS, CDR2 YYNGEE. CDR3 nucleotide sequence: TGTGCCAGCAGCAGGACGGGAGACTACGAGCAGTACTTC. This gives the protein CASSRTGDYEQYF.

The chain uses TRBV5-6 and TRBJ1-6, with 7 bases matching TRBD1. In germline, CDR1 is SGHDT, CDR2 YYEEEE. The CDR3 extends over 15 amino acids. Unmatched junction bases numbered 8, after V lost 4 bases and J lost 7 bases. CDR3 loop: CASSPTGSRNSPLHF. Written as DNA, the CDR3 is TGTGCCAGCAGCCCGACAGGGTCAAGAAATTCACCCCTCCACTTT.

In nucleotides, the CDR3 is TGTGCCAGCAGCCAAGGGGGGCGACGTAATGAAAAACTGTTTTTT. Protein sequence: CASSQGGRRNEKLFF. The V call is TRBV3-1 (or the pseudogene TRBV3-2), the J call TRBJ1-4; possible D gene TRBD1, 6 bases. V lost 1 base and J 4 bases, leaving 10 bases between the germline ends. The CDR3 totals 15 residues. Germline CDR1 reads LGHDT; CDR2 reads YNNKEL (reference sequence).

This rearrangement joins TRBV9 to TRBJ1-1; TRBD1 is a possible D gene (6 bases). CDR1 and CDR2 from the germline V gene are SGDLS and YYNGEE. The CDR3 is made up of 13 amino acids. The germline V and J ends were trimmed by 4 bases and 2 bases, with 9 bases remaining between them. CDR3 DNA sequence: TGTGCCAGCAGCTGGACAGCTAACACTGAAGCTTTCTTT. Translated: CASSWTANTEAFF.

This clone was picked up one time. This chain joins TRBV27 and TRBJ1-2; D remains ambiguous. The V gene lost 3 bases and the J gene lost 0 bases, with 8 bases spanning the gap. The CDR3 has 14 amino acids. Germline loops: CDR1 MNHEY, CDR2 SMNVEV (reference sequence). The CDR3 DNA follows: TGTGCCAGCAGTTTGACGGGATCTAACTATGGCTACACCTTC. It codes for CASSLTGSNYGYTF.

The chain links TRBV4-3 to TRBJ1-2; a weak D match, TRBD1 (6 bases). Germline V CDR1 and CDR2: LGHNA, YSLEER. This CDR3 has 15 amino acids. V lost 1 base to trimming and J lost 4 bases, with 13 bases between them. For the CDR3, the DNA is TGCGCCAGCAGCCAAGGGACAGCTTCGTTCTATGGCTACACCTTC. It specifies CASSQGTASFYGYTF.

V and J are TRBV6-5 and TRBJ2-7; TRBD1 agrees at 8 bases. The germline CDR1 and CDR2 sequences are MNHEY and SVGAGI. The trim removed 4 bases at V and 6 bases at J, leaving 5 bases unmatched. The CDR3 totals 13 residues. CDR3 amino acids: CASSSPGQVEQYF. CDR3 DNA: TGTGCCAGCAGTTCCCCGGGACAGGTCGAGCAGTACTTC.

This rearrangement joins TRBV19 to TRBJ2-7; TRBD1 agrees at 11 bases. The germline gives CDR1 LNHDA, CDR2 SQIVND (reference sequence). The CDR3 consists of 16 residues. V was clipped by 1 base and J by 6 bases; unmatched bases: 8. CDR3 residues: CASSIGLGQGASEQYF. CDR3 sequence (DNA): TGTGCCAGTAGTATAGGTCTCGGACAGGGGGCCAGCGAGCAGTACTTC.

In DNA form, the CDR3 reads TGTGCCAGCAGCCTGGGCAGTAACTATGGCTACACCTTC. Translated: CASSLGSNYGYTF. This chain links TRBV5-5 with TRBJ1-2; D gene unclear. V gave up 4 bases and J gave up 1 base, with 8 bases separating them. Per germline, CDR1 SGHKS and CDR2 YYEKEE (reference sequence). CDR3 length equals 13 residues.